These T cell receptor beta chains were read from a single sample in a study of blood T cell repertoires in COVID-19. Sequencing used immunoSEQ multiplex PCR; TCRdb keeps in-frame clones, though not all of them. The sample carries around 70,000 clones, roughly 91% recorded once. Sequencing input: peripheral blood. The receptors originated from a woman of 80 years or more with active or convalescent COVID-19. CDR3s include the opening cysteine and the closing phenylalanine or tryptophan. The D gene is left open where the match is weak. Only part of the rows carry a size: once, few, many, or a class if the clone is expanded.

>TRBJ2-7|NA|TRBV20-1|once
TGCAGTGCTAGGGATGGGTGGGCCTTTTACTTC
CSARDGWAFYF
>TRBJ1-4|NA|TRBV25-1|NA
TGTGCCAGCGGAAGACAGCCCCAAAGGGAAAAACTGTTTTTT
CASGRQPQREKLFF
>TRBJ1-1|NA|TRBV25-1|NA
TGTGCCAGCAGTGAATTTGGGGGGGTGAGCACTGAAGCTTTCTTT
CASSEFGGVSTEAFF
>TRBJ2-5|NA|TRBV11-3|NA
TGTGCCAGCAGCTACGGCGGTAAAGAGACCCAGTACTTC
CASSYGGKETQYF
>TRBJ1-2|TRBD1|TRBV5-1|NA
TGCGCCAGCAGCTTGGGACAGGGTGAATATGGCTACACCTTC
CASSLGQGEYGYTF
>TRBJ1-5|TRBD1|TRBV19|NA
TGTGCCAGTAGTACCCAATCAGGGGGGCATCAGCCCCAGCATTTT
CASSTQSGGHQPQHF
>TRBJ1-2|NA|TRBV4-3|NA
TGCGCCAGCAGCCAATCAGCAGGAGGGTGGGAGGTCTATGGCTACACCTTC
CASSQSAGGWEVYGYTF
>TRBJ1-3|NA|TRBV5-1|once
TGCGCCAGCAGCTTTACAGGCAACTCTGGAAACACCATATATTTT
CASSFTGNSGNTIYF
>TRBJ1-5|NA|TRBV7-2|NA
TGTGCCAGCAGCTTCTCAGGGAATAGCAATCAGCCCCAGCATTTT
CASSFSGNSNQPQHF
>TRBJ1-4|TRBD1|TRBV28|few
TGTGCCAGCAGTCGGGACAGGGGAAGGGAAAAACTGTTTTTT
CASSRDRGREKLFF
>TRBJ1-5|NA|TRBV7-9|NA
TGTGCCAGCAGCTTTGGCAACAGACCATCCTATAGCAATCAGCCCCAGCATTTT
CASSFGNRPSYSNQPQHF
>TRBJ1-5|TRBD1|TRBV28|NA
TGTGCCAGCAGGCGCCCGGGACAGAGCAATCAGCCCCAGCATTTT
CASRRPGQSNQPQHF
>TRBJ1-6|NA|TRBV7-6|NA
TGTGCCAGCAGCCGCGGATCGTACGGGGTTGATTCACCCCTCCACTTT
CASSRGSYGVDSPLHF
>TRBJ1-1|TRBD1|TRBV5-1|NA
TGCGCCAGCAGCTTAGACGGGACAGGTTTGGCTTTCTTT
CASSLDGTGLAFF
>TRBJ1-3|NA|TRBV11-2|NA
TGTGCCAGCACTCAGGAAATCGGAAACACCATATATTTT
CASTQEIGNTIYF
>TRBJ1-2|TRBD1|TRBV3-1/TRBV3-2|NA
TGTGCCAGCAGCCCTGGACAGGGGTATGGCTACACCTTC
CASSPGQGYGYTF
>TRBJ1-1|NA|TRBV4-1|NA
TGCGCCAGCACCCCTGGGCGGGGCGGTTTGAACACTGAAGCTTTCTTT
CASTPGRGGLNTEAFF
>TRBJ2-2|TRBD2|TRBV28|once
TGTGCCAGCAGTCGGCGGGGGTACGCCGGGGAGCTGTTTTTT
CASSRRGYAGELFF
>TRBJ2-7|NA|TRBV5-6|NA
TGTGCCAGCAGCTTGGACGGGGACTACGAGCAGTACTTC
CASSLDGDYEQYF
>TRBJ1-2|NA|TRBV6-5|NA
TGTGCCAGCTGCGATTCAGGTGGTGAGGGCTACACCTTC
CASCDSGGEGYTF
>TRBJ2-2|TRBD2|TRBV7-2|NA
TGTGCCAGCAGCCTAAGGGGGTCGGCGGGGGGATACACCGGGGAGCTGTTTTTT
CASSLRGSAGGYTGELFF
>TRBJ2-7|NA|TRBV7-9|NA
TGTGCCAGCAGCCCCACAGGAACCTACGAGCAGTACTTC
CASSPTGTYEQYF
>TRBJ1-1|NA|TRBV7-9|NA
TGTGCCAGCAGCTTAGCTAGCCAGGGTGGCACTGAAGCTTTCTTT
CASSLASQGGTEAFF
>TRBJ1-2|TRBD1|TRBV28|NA
TGTGCCAGCAGTCGGACAGGGGGAATTGGCTATGGCTACACCTTC
CASSRTGGIGYGYTF
>TRBJ1-6|TRBD1|TRBV4-3|NA
TGCGCCAGCAGCCAAAGGGGGACAGGAGATTCACCCCTCCACTTT
CASSQRGTGDSPLHF
>TRBJ1-2|TRBD1|TRBV4-3|NA
TGCGCCAGCAGCTCAAGGGGGCAGGGGGCCGGCTACACCTTC
CASSSRGQGAGYTF
>TRBJ1-6|NA|TRBV5-1|NA
TGCGCCAGCAGCTTGGGTGGTAACAGGGTTAATTCACCCCTCCACTTT
CASSLGGNRVNSPLHF
>TRBJ1-2|NA|TRBV5-4|NA
TGTGCCAGCAGCTTGGATCAGCGAAACTATGGCTACACCTTC
CASSLDQRNYGYTF
>TRBJ2-7|NA|TRBV7-2|once
TGTGCCAGCAGCTCACGGCACACAGACCGCGAGCAGTACTTC
CASSSRHTDREQYF
>TRBJ1-1|TRBD1|TRBV30|NA
TGTGCCTGCAGCACCGGGACAGTGAACACTGAAGCTTTCTTT
CACSTGTVNTEAFF
>TRBJ1-1|NA|TRBV18|NA
TGTGCCAGCTCAACTATCAGGGCAACTGAAGCTTTCTTT
CASSTIRATEAFF
>TRBJ1-1|TRBD1|TRBV30|NA
TGTGCCTGGATCAGGCTAACCGGGACAGGGGATACTGAAGCTTTCTTT
CAWIRLTGTGDTEAFF
>TRBJ1-5|TRBD1|TRBV19|few
TGTGCCAGTACCCCAAGGACAGGGGCGCGGAACAATCAGCCCCAGCATTTT
CASTPRTGARNNQPQHF
>TRBJ2-5|NA|TRBV6-5|NA
TGTGCCAGCAGTTATGGGTGGGGGGGCCGATTGGAGACCCAGTACTTC
CASSYGWGGRLETQYF
>TRBJ2-7|NA|TRBV12-3/TRBV12-4|NA
TGTGCCAGCAGCTCCAACAGGGTTGGCGAGCAGTACTTC
CASSSNRVGEQYF
>TRBJ1-5|NA|TRBV28|NA
TGTGCCAGCAGTTCCAGTCAGCCCCAGCATTTT
CASSSSQPQHF
>TRBJ2-5|TRBD2|TRBV5-4|NA
TGTGCCAGCAGCTTGGAAATAGCGGGGGGGCAAGAGACCCAGTACTTC
CASSLEIAGGQETQYF
>TRBJ1-1|NA|TRBV30|NA
TGTGCCTGGAGCCGGGAGGGTCTAGCTTTCTTT
CAWSREGLAFF
>TRBJ2-7|NA|TRBV20-1|NA
TGCAGTGCTAGTCAGGGTCGTTTCTACGAGCAGTACTTC
CSASQGRFYEQYF
>TRBJ1-1|TRBD1|TRBV7-8|NA
TGTGCCAGCAGCTTTTCTTTGGGCACACAGGGGGCGTTTGAAGCTTTCTTT
CASSFSLGTQGAFEAFF
>TRBJ1-4|NA|TRBV21-1|once
TGTGCCAGCAGCTTCTCCCTGGCTGGGGGGGGACGAAAAACTGTTTTT
CASSFSLAGGGRKTVF
>TRBJ1-2|NA|TRBV11-2|NA
TGTGCCAGCAGCTTAGACTTGGGCAGGGGTGTATCTGGCTACACCTTC
CASSLDLGRGVSGYTF
>TRBJ1-3|NA|TRBV11-2|few
TGTGCCAGCTCCCCCCGGGGCTCTGGAAACACCATATATTTT
CASSPRGSGNTIYF
>TRBJ1-4|NA|TRBV3-1/TRBV3-2|NA
TGTGCCAGCAGCCAAGAAATAAGGACAGTGCGGAATGAAAAACTGTTTTTT
CASSQEIRTVRNEKLFF
>TRBJ2-5|NA|TRBV30|once
TGTGCCTGGAGTGTAGGGGGGGGCAGGGCCCTCCCGGAGACCCAGTACTTC
CAWSVGGGRALPETQYF
>TRBJ1-3|NA|TRBV28|few
TGTGCCAGCACTTTGCAGGGGATCGGTGGAAACACCATATATTTT
CASTLQGIGGNTIYF
>TRBJ1-2|NA|TRBV18|NA
TGTGCCAGCTCACCCTCAGGTGACTATGGCTACACCTTC
CASSPSGDYGYTF
>TRBJ1-2|TRBD1|TRBV18|NA
TGTGCCAGCTCAGACGACAGGGGGCTGGGCGGCTACACCTTC
CASSDDRGLGGYTF